The 29 T cell receptor beta chains given below trace back to one sample, sequenced in a study of T cells after yellow fever vaccination. TCRdb re-derived calls from the 5' RACE reads in MiXCR, one entry per CDR3 protein. The repertoire includes roughly 330,000 distinct CDR3 sequences, 6.5% to 8.5% of them detected once, and over 15% sits in the top ten. Sequencing was performed on PBMCs, taken about 49 days after the first yellow fever vaccination. The receptor source for this set is a man aged 18 to 29 who received the YFV17D yellow fever vaccine.

This clonotype was counted between two and nine times. The chain recombines TRBV6-2 or TRBV6-3 with TRBJ1-1, with TRBD1 matching over 7 bases. The trim removed 7 bases at V and 8 bases at J, leaving 7 bases unmatched. CDR1 and CDR2 from the germline V gene are MNHEY and SVGEGT. The CDR3 totals 12 residues. In DNA, the CDR3 is TGTGCCAGCAAGACAGGGAGTTTGGAAGCTTTCTTT. This encodes CASKTGSLEAFF.

This clonotype was counted only a few times. V usage is TRBV6-1 and J usage is TRBJ1-2, with 7 bases fitting TRBD1. Per the germline V gene, CDR1 is MNHNS and CDR2 is SASEGT. J lost 3 bases, V lost 6 bases, and 10 bases had no gene match. There are 15 residues in the CDR3. The CDR3 DNA follows: TGTGCCAGCAGCGTAGAGGGACAGAAAGACTATGGCTACACCTTC. It translates to CASSVEGQKDYGYTF.

The V gene is TRBV4-1, the J gene TRBJ1-6; 8 bases map to TRBD1. This CDR3 has 15 residues. The V gene end was trimmed by 3 bases and the J gene end by 6 bases; junction bases not matched to a gene: 4. Germline V gene sequence: CDR1 MGHRA, CDR2 YSYEKL. The CDR3: CASSHGQGGNSPLHF. The CDR3 bases are TGCGCCAGCAGCCATGGACAGGGAGGTAATTCACCCCTCCACTTT.

This clonotype was seen only a few times. The V and J genes are TRBV12-3 or TRBV12-4 and TRBJ2-3; D not resolved. The CDR3 runs 14 residues. Deletions cut 7 bases from V and 2 bases from J, with 13 bases between. The CDR3 here is CASTWTAPTDTQYF. CDR3 coding DNA: TGTGCCAGCACCTGGACCGCGCCCACAGATACGCAGTATTTT.

This clonotype was counted ten times or more. This chain joins TRBV25-1 and TRBJ1-5, with 10 bases lining up with TRBD1. Germline CDR1 and CDR2: MGHDK and SYGVNS. V dropped 3 bases and J dropped 6; count of bases not matched to a gene: 8. The CDR3 length is 16 residues. The DNA of the CDR3 is TGTGCCAGCAGTGAGGGGGGACAGGGGATTAGTCAGCCCCAGCATTTT. It codes for CASSEGGQGISQPQHF. The full variable domain, rest sourced from reference TRBV25-1 and TRBJ1-5, is EADIYQTPRYLVIGTGKKITLECSQTMGHDKMYWYQQDPGMELHLIHYSYGVNSTEKGDLSSESTVSRIRTEHFPLTLESARPSHTSQYLCASSEGGQGISQPQHFGDGTRLSIL.

This clonotype was recorded a few times. The V gene is TRBV29-1, the J gene TRBJ1-1, with D perhaps TRBD1 (5 bases). CDR3 length: 12 amino acids. Germline V lookup: CDR1 SQVTM, CDR2 ANQGSEA. The V end was cut by 8 bases, the J end by 3 bases, with 13 bases between. The CDR3 here is CSYRDGYTEAFF. The CDR3 nucleotides are TGCAGCTACCGGGACGGTTACACTGAAGCTTTCTTT.

This clonotype was seen repeatedly, ten times or more. The CDR3, as DNA: TGTGCCAGCACCGCGTCCTATCCAGGGCCACTAGCCAAAAACATTCAGTACTTC. It translates to CASTASYPGPLAKNIQYF. This chain links TRBV6-2 or TRBV6-3 with TRBJ2-4; weak D call: TRBD1 (5 bases). Trimming removed 7 bases from V and 0 bases from J, with 22 bases in between. The germline gives CDR1 MNHEY, CDR2 SVGEGT. The CDR3 is 18 amino acids.

This clonotype turned up a few times. This rearrangement joins TRBV11-2 to TRBJ1-5; no firm D call. V was clipped by 1 base and J by 5 bases, with 6 bases between them. CDR1 and CDR2 from the germline V gene are SGHAT and FQNNGV. CDR3 length equals 13 residues. The CDR3 DNA is TGTGCCAGCAGCTTAGCCATCTATCAGCCCCAGCATTTT. This translates into CASSLAIYQPQHF.

This clonotype was counted a few times. The chain combines TRBV7-6 with TRBJ2-7, with no clear D. V was shortened by 5 bases and J by 0 bases, with 20 bases between the two germline ends. The CDR3 spans 17 residues. Germline CDR1 and CDR2: SGHVS and FNYEAQ. This CDR3 is CASSPRITGSSSYEQYV. DNA of the CDR3: TGTGCCAGCAGCCCTCGAATTACTGGTTCGAGCTCCTACGAGCAGTACGTC.

The genes are TRBV20-1 and TRBJ2-4; 7 positions agree with TRBD1. Germline CDR1 is DFQATT and CDR2 is SNEGSKA (reference sequence). The CDR3 has 12 amino acids. Germline trimming cut 3 bases from V and 15 bases from J; bases unmatched to any gene: 11. In nucleotides, the CDR3 is TGCAGTGCTAGTCGACAGGGCCTAGGGCCGTACTTC. Translated: CSASRQGLGPYF.

This clonotype was counted many times. This sequence joins TRBV6-5 and TRBJ2-3; D uncertain. This CDR3 has 14 residues. Germline lookup yields CDR1 MNHEY and CDR2 SVGAGI. The germline V and J ends were trimmed by 3 bases and 0 bases, with 7 bases remaining between them. The DNA for the CDR3 is TGTGCCAGCAGTTATGGACGGAGCACAGATACGCAGTATTTT. The encoded protein is CASSYGRSTDTQYF.

The V call is TRBV6-1, the J call TRBJ2-1; tentative D call: TRBD2 (6 bases). The V gene lost 7 bases and the J gene lost 2 bases, with 18 bases spanning the gap. CDR3 length: 16 residues. From germline, CDR1 is MNHNS and CDR2 SASEGT. As DNA, the CDR3 is TGTGCCAGCAAAGGTAGCGGTACCCTCGCCTACAATGAGCAGTTCTTC. It is translated as CASKGSGTLAYNEQFF.

This clonotype was recorded many times. This chain links TRBV20-1 with TRBJ2-1, with 9 bases lining up with TRBD2. The germline V gene has CDR1 DFQATT and CDR2 SNEGSKA (reference sequence). Losses at the gene ends were 3 bases for V and 6 bases for J; bases not matched to a gene: 15. This CDR3 comprises 17 residues. In DNA, the CDR3 is TGCAGTGCTAGCGGGCTAGCGGGGACCACCGGGGGCAATGAGCAGTTCTTC. This codes for CSASGLAGTTGGNEQFF.

This clonotype was detected only a few times. This chain connects TRBV7-2 to TRBJ2-1; tentatively, D is TRBD2 (5 bases). Germline loops: CDR1 SGHTA, CDR2 FQGNSA. The CDR3 sequence is 16 residues long. Between the trimmed V and J ends, which lost 4 bases and 0 bases, there was a span of 13 bases. For the CDR3, the DNA is TGTGCCAGCAGCTCGGAGGTGATTAGCTCCTACAATGAGCAGTTCTTC. It is translated as CASSSEVISSYNEQFF.

The chain is built from TRBV5-1 and TRBJ1-2; unclear D gene. Germline V lookup: CDR1 SGHRS, CDR2 YFSETQ. CDR3 size: 12 residues. V lost 5 bases, J lost 2 bases, and 7 bases lay in between. This CDR3 is CASRRENYGYTF. DNA for the CDR3: TGCGCCAGCAGACGGGAGAACTATGGCTACACCTTC.

The gene calls are TRBV10-3 and TRBJ1-2; D uncertain. Germline V gene data show CDR1 as ENHRY and CDR2 as SYGVKD. Trimming took 2 bases from V and 9 from J, leaving 13 bases between them. The CDR3 length is 13 residues. The CDR3 bases are TGTGCCATCAGTGAGGAACCCTATGCTCGCTACACCTTC. Amino acid sequence: CAISEEPYARYTF.

The table lists this clonotype with many counts. The chain recombines TRBV5-1 with TRBJ1-1, with D perhaps matching TRBD1 (6 bases). The CDR3 covers 14 residues. Per the germline V gene, CDR1 is SGHRS and CDR2 is YFSETQ. Trimming took 0 bases from V and 1 from J, leaving 7 bases between them. CDR3 region: CASSLAGANTEAFF. CDR3 nucleotides: TGCGCCAGCAGCTTGGCAGGGGCGAACACTGAAGCTTTCTTT.

The chain carries TRBV7-2 and TRBJ1-5; D unclear. V gave up 5 bases and J gave up 0 bases, with 11 bases separating them. This CDR3 region has 15 residues. Germline V CDR1 and CDR2: SGHTA, FQGNSA. CDR3 region: CASSRGPYSNQPQHF. CDR3 nucleotides: TGTGCCAGCAGCCGTGGGCCGTATAGCAATCAGCCCCAGCATTTT.

This clonotype has just a few counts. This chain uses TRBV12-3 or TRBV12-4 with TRBJ1-1; 9 bases line up with TRBD1. This CDR3 contains 15 residues. V gave up 2 bases and J gave up 0 bases; unmatched junction bases: 1. The CDR3 loop reads CASSLRTGVNTEAFF. CDR3 sequence (DNA): TGTGCCAGCAGTTTACGGACAGGGGTGAACACTGAAGCTTTCTTT.

The chain links TRBV20-1 to TRBJ1-2, with D maybe TRBD1 (5 bases). The CDR3 is 13 residues long. Germline V lookup: CDR1 DFQATT, CDR2 SNEGSKA (reference sequence). Trimming took off 3 bases at V and 5 bases at J, with 13 bases between the two ends. CDR3: CSASLTAFYGYTF. The CDR3 DNA is TGCAGTGCTAGTTTGACAGCTTTTTATGGCTACACCTTC.

This clonotype was seen more than once but under ten times. This rearrangement joins TRBV6-5 to TRBJ1-2; D gene uncertain. This CDR3 is built from 14 residues. V was trimmed by 0 bases and J by 7 bases, leaving 12 bases between them. Germline CDR1 MNHEY, CDR2 SVGAGI. This chain's CDR3 is CASSYSEAAGGYTF. The DNA for the CDR3 is TGTGCCAGCAGTTACTCGGAGGCGGCGGGTGGCTACACCTTC.

This clonotype appeared a few times. One end of the junction varies from germline; a read error may be responsible. The rearrangement joins TRBV5-5 to TRBJ2-2, with 9 nucleotides matching TRBD1. The CDR3 runs to 16 residues. Germline lookup yields CDR1 SGHKS and CDR2 YYEKEE (reference sequence). The chain's CDR3 is CASRISQGANAGELFF. CDR3 DNA sequence: TGTGCCAGCAGGATTTCACAGGGGGCGAACGCCGGGGAGCTGTTTTTT.

This clonotype has more than one count but fewer than ten. V usage is TRBV5-1 and J usage is TRBJ2-1; D gene unclear. The germline V gene has CDR1 SGHRS and CDR2 YFSETQ. The CDR3 spans 14 residues. V shed 4 bases and J shed 3 bases, with 11 bases lying between them. This CDR3 reads CASSLVPDYNEQFF. The CDR3 DNA follows: TGCGCCAGCAGCCTGGTCCCGGACTACAATGAGCAGTTCTTC.

At least ten counts were recorded for this clonotype. The chain joins TRBV5-6 to TRBJ2-3; TRBD2 aligns across 10 bases. The ends lost 8 bases at V and 4 bases at J; junction bases unmatched: 4. The CDR3 totals 13 residues. Per germline, CDR1 SGHDT and CDR2 YYEEEE. The CDR3 reads CASTSGVADTQYF. For the CDR3, the DNA is TGTGCCAGTACTAGCGGGGTAGCAGATACGCAGTATTTT.

The rearrangement uses TRBV5-1 and TRBJ2-5; TRBD2 is a possible D gene (6 bases). V lost 2 bases and J lost 4, with 9 bases in between. The CDR3 is 13 residues long. The germline V gene encodes CDR1 SGHRS and CDR2 YFSETQ. The DNA of the CDR3 is TGCGCCAGCAGCTTTCCGACTAGAGAGACCCAGTACTTC. Translated, it gives CASSFPTRETQYF.

This clonotype showed up many times. V gene TRBV12-3 or TRBV12-4 combines with J gene TRBJ1-5; D remains ambiguous. The CDR3 totals 11 residues. Trimming removed 2 bases at V and 10 bases at J, with 6 bases between. CDR3 amino acids: CASSLKGPQHF. CDR3 sequence (DNA): TGTGCCAGCAGTTTAAAAGGACCCCAGCATTTT.

This clonotype was counted many times. The rearrangement joins TRBV5-1 to TRBJ2-7; D assignment may be TRBD1 or TRBD2 (5 bases each). Trimming pared 6 bases from V and 6 bases from J, leaving 16 bases between. The CDR3 runs 13 residues. The V gene's germline CDR1 is SGHRS and CDR2 YFSETQ. The CDR3 sequence is CASTLVSGREQYF. As DNA, the CDR3 is TGCGCCAGCACCCTTGTATCGGGGCGCGAGCAGTACTTC.

This clonotype was observed many times. The chain recombines TRBV5-1 with TRBJ2-5, with a tentative D call TRBD1 (6 bases). This CDR3 is built from 14 residues. Between the trimmed V and J ends, which lost 2 bases and 2 bases, there was a span of 10 bases. Germline CDR1 is SGHRS and CDR2 is YFSETQ. In DNA form, the CDR3 reads TGCGCCAGCAGCTTAGGACAGACTCAAGAGACCCAGTACTTC. As protein: CASSLGQTQETQYF.

This clonotype was detected ten times or more. In DNA, the CDR3 is TGTGCCAGCAGCTTTGGGGGGATACAAGAGACCCAGTACTTC. Translated, it gives CASSFGGIQETQYF. The chain couples TRBV7-3 to TRBJ2-5; a possible D gene is TRBD2 (6 bases). Trimming left V 3 bases short and J 2 bases short, with 10 bases between. Germline V lookup: CDR1 SGHTA, CDR2 FQGTGA. The length of the CDR3 is 14 residues.